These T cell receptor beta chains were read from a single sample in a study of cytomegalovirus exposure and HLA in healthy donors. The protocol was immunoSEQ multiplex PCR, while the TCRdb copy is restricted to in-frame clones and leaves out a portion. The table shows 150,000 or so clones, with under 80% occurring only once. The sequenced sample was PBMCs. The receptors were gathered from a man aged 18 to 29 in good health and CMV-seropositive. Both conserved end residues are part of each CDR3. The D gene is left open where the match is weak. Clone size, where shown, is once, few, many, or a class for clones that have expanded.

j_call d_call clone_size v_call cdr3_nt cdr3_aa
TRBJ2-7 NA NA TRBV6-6 TGTGCCAGCAGTTACCGGACAGATCAAAGCTCCTACGAGCAGTACTTC CASSYRTDQSSYEQYF
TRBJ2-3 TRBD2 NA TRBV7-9 TGTGCCAGCAGCTTAGCGCTGGGACTAGGGTGGGTTACGCAGTATTTT CASSLALGLGWVTQYF
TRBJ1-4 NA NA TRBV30 TGTGCCTGGAGTGTCCAGGGGTTCGGTGAAAAACTGTTTTTT CAWSVQGFGEKLFF
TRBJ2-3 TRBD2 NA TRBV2 TGTGCCAGCAGTGGCCCTCCGGGGGGAGGTTACGCTAGCACAGATACGCAGTATTTT CASSGPPGGGYASTDTQYF
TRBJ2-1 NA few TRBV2 TGTGCCAGCAGTCAACAGGGCGGGAGCTCCTACAATGAGCAGTTCTTC CASSQQGGSSYNEQFF
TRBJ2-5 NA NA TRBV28 TGTGCCAGCAGTTTAGGTCCAGCGGCGAAGACCCAGTACTTC CASSLGPAAKTQYF
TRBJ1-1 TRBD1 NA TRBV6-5 TGTGCCAGCAGTTCCGACAGGGGCGGGGAAACTGAAGCTTTCTTT CASSSDRGGETEAFF
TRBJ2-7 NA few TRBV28 TGTGCCAGCAGTTCCCTAGAGGGCCGGTCCTACGAGCAGTACTTC CASSSLEGRSYEQYF
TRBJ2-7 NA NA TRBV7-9 TGTGCCAGCAGTTCCGACACAGATTCCTACGAGCAGTACTTC CASSSDTDSYEQYF
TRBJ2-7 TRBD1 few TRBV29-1 TGCAGCGTGGGGACAGGGACCTACGAGCAGTACTTC CSVGTGTYEQYF
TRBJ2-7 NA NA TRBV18 TGTGCCAGCTCCCTGGGGACTCAATACGAGCAGTACTTC CASSLGTQYEQYF
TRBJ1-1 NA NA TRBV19 TGTGCCAGTAGTACCAGTGGCGGGAACACTGAAGCTTTCTTT CASSTSGGNTEAFF
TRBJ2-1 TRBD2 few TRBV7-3 TGTGCCAGCAGACTAGCGGGATCCAATGAGCAGTTCTTC CASRLAGSNEQFF
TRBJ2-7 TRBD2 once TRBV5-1 TGCGCCAGCAGCTTGGTAGCGGGCGCCTACGAGCAGTACTTC CASSLVAGAYEQYF
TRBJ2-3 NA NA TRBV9 TGTGCCAGCAGCGTAGAGGGGGGGACGGTGGCCGATACGCAGTATTTT CASSVEGGTVADTQYF
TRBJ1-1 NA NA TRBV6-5 TGTGCCAGCTCCCACAGAGGGTCCGCTGAAGCTTTCTTT CASSHRGSAEAFF
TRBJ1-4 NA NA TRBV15 TGTGCCACCAGCAGAGCCGGGTCGGGGGAGGAAAAACTGTTTTTT CATSRAGSGEEKLFF
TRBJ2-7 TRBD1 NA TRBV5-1 TGCGCCAGCAGCTTGGGGGGACAGGGGATGTACGAGCAGTACTTC CASSLGGQGMYEQYF
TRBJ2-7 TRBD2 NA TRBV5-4 TGTGCCAGCAGCTTGAGGACTAGCTACGAGCAGTACTTC CASSLRTSYEQYF
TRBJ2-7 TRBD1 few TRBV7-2 TGTGCCAGCAGCTTATTCGGACAGGGGGGGCTGGAGCAGTACTTC CASSLFGQGGLEQYF
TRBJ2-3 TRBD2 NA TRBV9 TGTGCCAGCAGCGTATCGGCGGGGGGGTCGGATACGCAGTATTTT CASSVSAGGSDTQYF
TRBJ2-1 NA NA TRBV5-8 TGTGCCAGCAGCTTGCTAGCACCATACAATGAGCAGTTCTTC CASSLLAPYNEQFF
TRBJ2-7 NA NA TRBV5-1 TGCGCCAGCAGCTTAACGGGGAGGGGGTCCTACGAGCAGTACTTC CASSLTGRGSYEQYF
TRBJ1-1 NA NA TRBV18 TGTGCCAGCTCCGGTGGGCGGAACACTGAAGCTTTCTTT CASSGGRNTEAFF
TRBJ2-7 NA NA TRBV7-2 TGTGCCAGCAAGACCGGGCCGCGGGTCCACGAGCAGTACTTC CASKTGPRVHEQYF
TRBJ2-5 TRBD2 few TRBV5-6 TGTGCCAGCTGGCCGGGGGAGGGTGAGACCCAGTACTTC CASWPGEGETQYF
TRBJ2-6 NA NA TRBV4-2 TGTGCCAGCAGCTTACGACAGGATAGATTCTCTGGGGCCAACGTCCTGACTTTC CASSLRQDRFSGANVLTF
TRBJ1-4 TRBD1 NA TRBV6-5 TGTGCCAGCAGTCCCGAGGGGGCTTGGGAAAAACTGTTTTTT CASSPEGAWEKLFF
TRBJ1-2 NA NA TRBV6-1 TGTGCCAGCAGTGTGACAGAAAACTATGGCTACACCTTC CASSVTENYGYTF
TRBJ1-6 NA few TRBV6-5 TGTGCCAGCAGCCCAGTCCCTGCGGGGAATTCACCCCTCCACTTT CASSPVPAGNSPLHF
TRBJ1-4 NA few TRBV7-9 TGTGCCAGCACCCTCCGTGCAACTAATGAAAAACTGTTTTTT CASTLRATNEKLFF
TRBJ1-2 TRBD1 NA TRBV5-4 TGTGCCAGCAGCCGGGACAGTGTGGTCTACACCTTC CASSRDSVVYTF
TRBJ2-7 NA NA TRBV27 TGTGCCAGCAGGAAACAGGGAAACGGTGCCTACGAGCAGTACTTC CASRKQGNGAYEQYF
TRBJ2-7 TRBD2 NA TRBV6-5 TGTGCCAGCAGCCGACGCTCGGGGGGCTACGAGCAGTACTTC CASSRRSGGYEQYF
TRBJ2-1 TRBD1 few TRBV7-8 TGTGCCACCACAGGGGGAAGAGAGCAGTTCTTC CATTGGREQFF
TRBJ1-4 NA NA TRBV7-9 TGTGCCAGCAGCCGATTTGAGGACAGAGGTAATGAAAAACTGTTTTTT CASSRFEDRGNEKLFF
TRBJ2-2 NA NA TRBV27 TGTGCCAGCAGCCAGGGGTCCGGGGAGCTGTTTTTT CASSQGSGELFF
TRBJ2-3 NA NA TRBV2 TGTGCCAGCAGGCCTTTCCCAGGGTCAGATACGCAGTATTTT CASRPFPGSDTQYF
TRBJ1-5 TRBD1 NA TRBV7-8 TGTGCCAGCAGCTCGGGACAGGGGATTAGCAATCAGCCCCAGCATTTT CASSSGQGISNQPQHF
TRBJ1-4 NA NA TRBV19 TGTGCCAGTAGTATAGATAGACCGGGAGGTGATGAAAAACTGTTTTTT CASSIDRPGGDEKLFF
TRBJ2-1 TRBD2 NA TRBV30 TGTGCCTGGAGTCCCCCTTTACCGGGACTAGCACGCGAGCAGTTCTTC CAWSPPLPGLAREQFF
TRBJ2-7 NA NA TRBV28 TGTGCCAGCACCTCTGGCCGCGAGCAGTACTTC CASTSGREQYF
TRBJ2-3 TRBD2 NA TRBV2 TGTGCCAGCTACGACCTAGCGGGGGTCTTCACAGATACGCAGTATTTT CASYDLAGVFTDTQYF
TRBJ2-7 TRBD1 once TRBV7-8 TGTGCCAGCAGCTTAGCGCATATGGCAGGGGGTGGGTACGAGCAGTACTTC CASSLAHMAGGGYEQYF
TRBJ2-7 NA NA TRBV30 TGTGCCTGGAGCCGGGACTCCTCCCACGAGCAGTACTTC CAWSRDSSHEQYF
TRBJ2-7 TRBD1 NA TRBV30 TGTGCCTCCCAGGCGGTCTCAGGGGGCGAGCAGTACTTC CASQAVSGGEQYF
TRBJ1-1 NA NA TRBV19 TGTGCCAGTAGTATAGATCGGGGAACTGAAGCTTTCTTT CASSIDRGTEAFF
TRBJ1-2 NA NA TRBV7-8 TGTGCCAGCAGCTTAGCGCCAGGGAACTATGGCTACACCTTC CASSLAPGNYGYTF
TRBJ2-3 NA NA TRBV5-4 TGTGCCAGCAGCCGTAGCGGCCCGCTGACCAATACGCAGTATTTT CASSRSGPLTNTQYF
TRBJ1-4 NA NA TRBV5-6 TGTGCCAGCAGCTCATCGGGGGTCGGAAAACTGTTTTTT CASSSSGVGKLFF
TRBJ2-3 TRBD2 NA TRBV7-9 TGTGCCAGCAGCTTAAGCGGGGGCAGCACAGATACGCAGTATTTT CASSLSGGSTDTQYF
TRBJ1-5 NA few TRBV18 TGTGCCAGCTCACCGCGAGACGGGGGCAATCAGCCCCAGCATTTT CASSPRDGGNQPQHF
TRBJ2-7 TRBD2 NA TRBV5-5 TGTGCCAGCAGTTACCGACTAGCGGGAGGTAAACGCGAGCAGTACTTC CASSYRLAGGKREQYF